This T cell receptor (beta chain) was identified in a study of post-analysis software for immune sequencing data. Findings of the study overall: TRBV5-6, TRBV5-1 and TRBV20-1 were among four or five TRBV segments more frequent in patients than controls.

V lost 1 base to trimming and J lost 0 bases, with 12 bases between them. CDR1 SGDLS and CDR2 YYNGEE come from the germline V gene. The CDR3 consists of 16 residues. This clonotype was seen more than once but under ten times. Its antigen is unidentified. Unique molecular identifiers were present in the TCR beta cDNA libraries. T cells numbering roughly 1 to 10 million yielded about 500,000 cDNA molecules. Each CDR3 protein is one row after TCRdb ran MiXCR on the PCR reads. The sample holds roughly 600,000 distinct CDR3 sequences, about 44% seen once. The sequencing input was blood. This clonotype originated in a girl aged 10 to 17 with multiple sclerosis. The rearrangement uses TRBV9 and TRBJ2-3; the D gene is possibly TRBD2 (7 bases). The CDR3 DNA reads as TGTGCCAGCAGCGTAAGGGGGGGGACTAGCACAGATACGCAGTATTTT. This translates into CASSVRGGTSTDTQYF.